The 11 T cell receptor beta chains below were found in one sample sequenced in a study of T cells in Graves' hyperthyroidism and ophthalmopathy. TCR beta CDR3 sequences were amplified from RNA transcripts. Using the HTBI primer set, a first-round RT-PCR was run on the TCR CDR3. A single record per CDR3 protein comes from TCRdb applying MiXCR to the multiplex PCR reads. This sample has 200,000 to 250,000 distinct CDR3 sequences; 17% occur once, and the top ten carry approximately 50%. Sequenced: blood. The receptors come from a man aged 50 or older with Graves' hyperthyroidism.

The chain recombines TRBV27 with TRBJ2-1; D not certain. V was cut by 5 bases and J by 10 bases, with 12 bases left in between. CDR1 MNHEY and CDR2 SMNVEV come from the germline V gene (reference sequence). The CDR3 contains 12 residues. Written as DNA, the CDR3 is TGTGCCAGCAGTCAGGCGAATTTGGAGCAGTTCTTC. This encodes CASSQANLEQFF.

The chain combines TRBV5-1 with TRBJ2-2; D not resolved. The CDR3 contains 17 residues. The germline gives CDR1 SGHRS, CDR2 YFSETQ. Trimming cost V 1 base and J 9 bases, with 22 bases left between them. The CDR3 here is CASSLSAASSVTRELFF. The CDR3 DNA is TGCGCCAGCAGCTTGTCGGCGGCCTCTTCTGTGACCCGGGAGCTGTTTTTT.

This sequence joins TRBV19 and TRBJ2-7; perhaps TRBD1 as D (5 bases). V was clipped by 7 bases and J by 7 bases, with 23 bases between them. The CDR3 loop spans 15 amino acids. Germline V gives CDR1 LNHDA, CDR2 SQIVND (reference sequence). The CDR3 here is CASTPVAGPVEEQYF. CDR3 coding DNA: TGTGCCAGTACCCCTGTGGCAGGGCCGGTGGAGGAGCAGTACTTC.

This clonotype appeared a few times. This chain joins TRBV3-2 and TRBJ1-5. TRBV3-2 is flagged as a pseudogene. This CDR3 region has 16 residues. The CDR3 spells CASSQGYSYTNQPQHF. DNA for the CDR3: TGTGCCAGCAGCCAAGGGTATTCTTATACCAATCAGCCCCAGCATTTT.

This clonotype appeared many times. The chain joins TRBV29-1 to TRBJ1-2; 7 nucleotides match TRBD1. Trimming cost V 7 bases and J 4 bases; bases outside gene matches: 9. CDR1 is SQVTM and CDR2 is ANQGSEA in the germline V gene. The CDR3 contains 13 residues. CDR3 coding DNA: TGCAGCGCCGGGACAGACATTTCCTATGGCTACACCTTC. Protein: CSAGTDISYGYTF.

This clonotype was counted only a few times. A much larger clone differs by one base, so this may be a read error. The chain is built from TRBV24-1 and TRBJ2-3; D unclear. CDR1 is KGHDR and CDR2 is SFDVKD in the germline V gene. CDR3 size: 13 residues. CDR3 residues: CAASDSSLGTQYF. CDR3 in DNA: TGTGCCGCCAGTGATAGCTCTTTAGGTACGCAGTATTTT.

This clonotype came up many times. This rearrangement joins TRBV6-1 to TRBJ2-7, with no clear D. From germline, CDR1 is MNHNS and CDR2 SASEGT. The CDR3 consists of 12 residues. Trimming stripped 2 bases from V and 9 bases from J, with 11 bases between. The CDR3 loop is CASSEWGLGQYF. The CDR3, as DNA: TGTGCCAGCAGTGAATGGGGATTAGGGCAGTACTTC.

V usage is TRBV5-1 and J usage is TRBJ2-7; possibly TRBD1 or TRBD2 for D (6 bases each). The V end lost 0 bases, the J end lost 3 bases, and 16 bases lay between the germline ends. CDR3 size: 16 residues. Germline values: CDR1 SGHRS, CDR2 YFSETQ. The CDR3 coding sequence is TGCGCCAGCAGCTTGGGGGGCGGGACAACCATCTACGAGCAGTACTTC. Translated: CASSLGGGTTIYEQYF.

There are a few counts of this clonotype. The V gene is TRBV14, the J gene TRBJ2-2; TRBD2 matches at 12 bases. After removal of 6 bases from V and 6 bases from J, the junction contained 2 bases not matched to a gene. Looked up from germline, CDR1 is SGHDN and CDR2 is FVKESK. The CDR3 covers 14 residues. CDR3 in DNA: TGTGCCAGCAGACGGACTAGCGGGGCCGGGGAGCTGTTTTTT. Protein: CASRRTSGAGELFF.

The chain links TRBV5-1 to TRBJ2-7, with 12 bases matching TRBD2. This CDR3 is built from 14 residues. J lost 6 bases, V lost 4 bases, and 5 bases had no gene match. In germline, CDR1 is SGHRS, CDR2 YFSETQ. The CDR3 DNA reads TGCGCCAGCAGCCGGGCTAGCGGGAGGGGCGAGCAGTACTTC. The encoded protein is CASSRASGRGEQYF.

This clonotype was seen a handful of times. This chain links TRBV13 with TRBJ2-1; possible D gene TRBD2, 5 bases. CDR1 is PRHDT, CDR2 FYEKMQ, per germline (reference sequence). The CDR3 is made up of 19 amino acids. Trimming removed 5 bases from V and 3 bases from J, with 26 bases in between. This chain's CDR3 is CASSPARVLQTKNYNEQFF. DNA of the CDR3: TGTGCCAGCAGCCCGGCCCGCGTGCTACAGACTAAGAACTACAATGAGCAGTTCTTC.